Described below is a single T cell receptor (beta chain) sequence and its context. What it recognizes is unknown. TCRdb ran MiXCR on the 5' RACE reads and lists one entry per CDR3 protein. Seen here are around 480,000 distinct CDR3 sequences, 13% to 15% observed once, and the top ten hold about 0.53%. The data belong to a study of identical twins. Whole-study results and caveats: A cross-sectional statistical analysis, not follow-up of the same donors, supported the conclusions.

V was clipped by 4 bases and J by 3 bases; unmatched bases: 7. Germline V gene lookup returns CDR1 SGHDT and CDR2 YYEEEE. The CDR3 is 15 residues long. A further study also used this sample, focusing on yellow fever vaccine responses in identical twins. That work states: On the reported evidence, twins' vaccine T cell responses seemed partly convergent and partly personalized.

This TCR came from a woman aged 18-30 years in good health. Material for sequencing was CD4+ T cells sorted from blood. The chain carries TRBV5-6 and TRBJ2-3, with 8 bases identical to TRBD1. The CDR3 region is CASSIGQGPTDTQYF. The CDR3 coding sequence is TGTGCCAGCAGCATAGGACAGGGTCCGACAGATACGCAGTATTTT.